This TCR beta chain came from a study of lymphopenia after photon versus proton radiotherapy. The repertoire was sequenced with immunoSEQ multiplex PCR; TCRdb's copy has only in-frame clones and lacks some. The sample has some 29,000 clones; about four fifths are singletons. Note on this clone: Its target is unknown.

The CDR3 is made up of 13 amino acids. J lost 4 bases, V lost 6 bases, and 3 bases had no gene match. Germline CDR1 reads KGHSH; CDR2 reads LQKENI. General study results and limits: Under photons, naive T cells and diversity fell while effector/memory populations rose.

The TCR comes from a middle-aged man with gastric cancer. The specimen was peripheral blood, collected from a patient treated with photon-based radiotherapy. The chain links TRBV18 to TRBJ2-3; 8 bases are shared with TRBD2. In nucleotides, the CDR3 is TGTGCCAGCTCCCTGACTAGCGCAGATACGCAGTATTTT. Protein sequence: CASSLTSADTQYF.